The clone carrying this T cell receptor beta chain was detected many times. The antigen is not known. Template switching by 5'RACE produced TCR cDNA, adding a universal primer site and UMIs. MiXCR was run by TCRdb on the 5' RACE reads, yielding one entry per CDR3 protein. The table shows approximately 450,000 distinct CDR3 sequences, with 18% occurring only once. This specimen belongs to a study of T cells after yellow fever vaccination. Study overall: SMART-Seq v4 Ultra Low Input handled preparation of low-cell-number fractions.

This CDR3 has 13 amino acids. V was clipped by 8 bases and J by 3 bases, with 13 bases between them. Looked up from germline, CDR1 is MNHEY and CDR2 is SMNVEV (reference sequence). General study findings and limits: Most primary-vaccination clones reappeared after the booster (approximately 95% CD4, more than 70% CD8).

The chain links TRBV27 to TRBJ2-5, with D perhaps TRBD1 or TRBD2 (5 bases each). The sequenced sample was PBMCs, obtained before the yellow fever booster vaccination. The source of this sequence is a man aged 18 to 29 who received the YFV17D yellow fever vaccine. The CDR3 sequence is CASAPRGEETQYF. DNA for the CDR3: TGTGCCAGCGCCCCCCGAGGGGAAGAGACCCAGTACTTC.